This TCR beta chain was sequenced for a study of tumor T cells in aggressive B-cell lymphoma. After removal of 0 bases from V and 3 bases from J, the junction contained 3 bases not matched to a gene. Looked up from germline, CDR1 is SGHRS and CDR2 is YFSETQ. The CDR3 consists of 14 residues. The data were produced by immunoSEQ multiplex PCR, yet TCRdb's version contains in-frame clones alone and is incomplete. The data show 10,000 or so clones, with roughly 81% seen just once and approximately 3.6% held by the top ten. This clonotype originated in an adult with diffuse large B cell lymphoma. This chain links TRBV5-1 with TRBJ2-7, with 7 nucleotides matching TRBD1. Sequences were obtained from tumor tissue. CDR3 protein: CASSLGQGVYEQYF. The DNA of the CDR3 is TGCGCCAGCAGCTTGGGACAGGGAGTCTACGAGCAGTACTTC.